These T cell receptor beta chains were read from a single sample in a study of blood T cell repertoires in COVID-19. Assay: immunoSEQ multiplex PCR; the TCRdb copy retains only in-frame clones and omits some. In the table there are approximately 50,000 clones, 85% to 90% of which are singletons. The sample was peripheral blood. These receptors were obtained from a human donor in a cohort sampled during active COVID-19. CDR3s include the opening cysteine and the closing phenylalanine or tryptophan. A D gene is named only where the DNA matches it firmly. Rows give clone size only sometimes, using once, few, many, or a class for an expanded clone.

v_call,d_call,j_call,clone_size,cdr3_nt,cdr3_aa
TRBV5-1,-,TRBJ1-1,few,TGCGCCAGCAGCACTGGGACTGAATACATGAACACTGAAGCTTTCTTT,CASSTGTEYMNTEAFF
TRBV20-1,-,TRBJ2-7,-,TGCAGTGCTCACAGGGCCTACGAGCAGTACTTC,CSAHRAYEQYF
TRBV6-2/TRBV6-3,TRBD1,TRBJ1-2,-,TGTGCCAGCAGTTACGGGACAGCTGGCTACACCTTC,CASSYGTAGYTF
TRBV10-3,-,TRBJ1-5,-,TGTGCCATCAGTGACTCGGGAGCCGAAGGGCCCCAGCATTTT,CAISDSGAEGPQHF
TRBV11-3,-,TRBJ2-2,-,TGTGCCAGCAGCTTAGATTGTACGGAGGAGGGGCCACTCGACACCGGGGAGCTGTTTTTT,CASSLDCTEEGPLDTGELFF
TRBV28,TRBD2,TRBJ2-3,-,TGTGCCAGCAGTGCAGTTGGGGGAGGGAGCACAGATACGCAGTATTTT,CASSAVGGGSTDTQYF
TRBV2,TRBD2,TRBJ2-1,-,TGTGCCAGCAGGCTTTCCGGGACTAGTAACAATGAGCAGTTCTTC,CASRLSGTSNNEQFF
TRBV19,TRBD2,TRBJ2-1,once,TGTGCCAGTAGTACCCTGACTAGCGGGAGGTCTAATGAGCAGTTCTTC,CASSTLTSGRSNEQFF
TRBV4-3,-,TRBJ2-2,-,TGCGCCAGCAGCCAAGATCCCAAGAACACCGGGGAGCTGTTTTTT,CASSQDPKNTGELFF
TRBV28,TRBD1,TRBJ1-5,-,TGTGCCAGCAGCAGAACCGGGACAGCATCTGGACAGCCCCAGCATTTT,CASSRTGTASGQPQHF
TRBV28,TRBD1,TRBJ1-2,once,TGTGCCAGCAGTTTGAGGACAGGGGGAATCTATGGCTACACCTTC,CASSLRTGGIYGYTF
TRBV6-6,-,TRBJ2-1,-,TGTGCCAGCAGTTCACAGGGCAATGAGCAGTTCTTC,CASSSQGNEQFF
TRBV27,-,TRBJ2-1,-,TGTGCCAGCACCCAAACAGGCGCCTACAATGAGCAGTTCTTC,CASTQTGAYNEQFF
TRBV28,TRBD1,TRBJ1-1,-,TGTGCCAGCAGTCAGCGACAGGGAACGATTGGCCTCTTTGAAGCTTTCTTT,CASSQRQGTIGLFEAFF
TRBV5-4,-,TRBJ1-2,-,TGTGCCAGCAGCTCCACCGGGGGCTACACCTTC,CASSSTGGYTF
TRBV3-1/TRBV3-2,TRBD1,TRBJ1-1,-,TGTGCCAGCAGCTCTCACCGACAGGGTCGGGCTTTCTTT,CASSSHRQGRAFF
TRBV5-4,TRBD1,TRBJ2-1,-,TGTGCCAGCAGCTCCGTACAGGGGAACACCTACAATGAGCAGTTCTTC,CASSSVQGNTYNEQFF
TRBV3-1/TRBV3-2,-,TRBJ2-3,-,TGTGCCAGCAGCCTCGGGAGTCTGGGGGGAGATACGCAGTATTTT,CASSLGSLGGDTQYF
TRBV5-4,-,TRBJ1-4,-,TGTGCCAGCAGCTTGGGACAGCAGGCGCATGCAACTAATGAAAAACTGTTTTTT,CASSLGQQAHATNEKLFF
TRBV27,TRBD2,TRBJ2-1,-,TGTGCCAGCACTTCAGTTAGACTAGCGTACACTAGCTCCTACAATGAGCAGTTCTTC,CASTSVRLAYTSSYNEQFF
TRBV5-6,TRBD1,TRBJ2-4,-,TGTGCCAGCAGCTTCCGGGACAGAAACATTCAGTACTTC,CASSFRDRNIQYF
TRBV18,-,TRBJ1-1,-,TGTGCCAGCCATGGGTTAGCAGGGGTGGGCACTGAAGCTTTCTTT,CASHGLAGVGTEAFF
TRBV6-1,TRBD2,TRBJ2-1,-,TGTGCCAGCAGTGATGCCAAAGGACTAGGGTACAATGAGCAGTTCTTC,CASSDAKGLGYNEQFF
TRBV5-4,-,TRBJ2-2,-,TGTGCCAGCACCTTTGGGGGCGGGAGTTCCAACGGGGAGCTGTTTTTT,CASTFGGGSSNGELFF
TRBV6-5,TRBD2,TRBJ2-3,-,TGTGCCAGCAGGGGAGAAGCGGGACGCTCAGATACGCAGTATTTT,CASRGEAGRSDTQYF
TRBV9,TRBD2,TRBJ2-3,-,TGTGCCAGCAGCGGATTGGGACTAGCGGGAGTCGGGGATTTT,CASSGLGLAGVGDF
TRBV5-1,-,TRBJ2-7,-,TGCGCCAGCATATACACCAGCTACGAGCAGTACTTC,CASIYTSYEQYF
TRBV6-5,TRBD1,TRBJ1-2,-,TGTGCCAGCAGGGTCACAGGGGAGTCTGGCTACACCTTC,CASRVTGESGYTF
TRBV6-2/TRBV6-3,TRBD2,TRBJ2-1,-,TGTGCCAGCAGTTTCGGACTAGCGGGAGGCATGGGGCAGTTCTTC,CASSFGLAGGMGQFF
TRBV5-1,TRBD1,TRBJ1-1,-,TGCGCCAGCAGCTTGGATGCAGGGGGCACTGAAGCTTTCTTT,CASSLDAGGTEAFF
TRBV5-1,-,TRBJ2-1,-,TGCGCCAGCAGCTTGGAACACCTTAATGAGCAGTTCTTC,CASSLEHLNEQFF
TRBV4-1,-,TRBJ2-4,-,TGCGCCAGCAGGCCCCCGAAGGGGCGATGGGCCAAAAACATTCAGTACTTC,CASRPPKGRWAKNIQYF
TRBV18,-,TRBJ1-1,-,TGTGCCAGCTCACCACCTAGGGGGTTGAACACTGAAGCTTTCTTT,CASSPPRGLNTEAFF
TRBV27,TRBD1,TRBJ1-1,few,TGTGCCAGCGGAACAGGGGGATTGAGGACTGAAGCTTTCTTT,CASGTGGLRTEAFF
TRBV6-5,TRBD2,TRBJ2-7,-,TGTGCCAGCAGTTACCTGGCACTAGCGGGAGAGGGCGAGCAGTACTTC,CASSYLALAGEGEQYF
TRBV4-2,TRBD1,TRBJ2-1,-,TGTGCCAGCAGCCCAGGGGACGCCGGGACAGGGGGATACAATGAGCAGTTCTTC,CASSPGDAGTGGYNEQFF
TRBV5-5,-,TRBJ2-2,-,TGTGCCAGCAGCTTAGGGGGTTCAGACACCGGGGAGCTGTTTTTT,CASSLGGSDTGELFF
TRBV7-2,-,TRBJ1-2,-,TGTGCCAGCAGCTTAAACCCGGGGGGGCTAATCCCTAAGGGCTACACCTTC,CASSLNPGGLIPKGYTF
TRBV10-3,-,TRBJ2-3,-,TGTGCCATCATACCGGCGGACACAGATACGCAGTATTTT,CAIIPADTDTQYF